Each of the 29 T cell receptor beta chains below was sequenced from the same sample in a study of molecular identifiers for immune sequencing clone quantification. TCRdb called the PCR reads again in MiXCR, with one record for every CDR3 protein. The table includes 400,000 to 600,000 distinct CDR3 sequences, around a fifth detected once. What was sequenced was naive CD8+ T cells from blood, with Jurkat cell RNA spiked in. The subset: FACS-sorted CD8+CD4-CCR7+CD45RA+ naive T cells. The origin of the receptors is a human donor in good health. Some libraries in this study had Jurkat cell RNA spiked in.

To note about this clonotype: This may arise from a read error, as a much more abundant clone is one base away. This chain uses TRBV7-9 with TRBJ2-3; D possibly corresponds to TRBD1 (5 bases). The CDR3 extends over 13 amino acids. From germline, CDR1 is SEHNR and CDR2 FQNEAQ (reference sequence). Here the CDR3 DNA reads TGTGCCAGCAGCGACAGTCTCACAGATGCGCAGTATTTT. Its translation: CASSDSLTDAQYF.

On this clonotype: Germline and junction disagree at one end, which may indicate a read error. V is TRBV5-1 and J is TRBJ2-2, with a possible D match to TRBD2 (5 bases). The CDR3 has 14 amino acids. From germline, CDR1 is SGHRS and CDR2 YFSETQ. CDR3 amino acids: CASSLETYTGKLFF. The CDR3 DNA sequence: TGCGCCAGCAGCTTGGAAACTTACACCGGGAAGCTGTTTTTT.

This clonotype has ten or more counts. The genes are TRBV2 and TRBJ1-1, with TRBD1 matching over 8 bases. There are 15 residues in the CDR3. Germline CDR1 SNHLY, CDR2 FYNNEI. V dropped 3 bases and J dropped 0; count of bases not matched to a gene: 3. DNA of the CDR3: TGTGCCAGCAGTGAGGGACAGGCCGTGAACACTGAAGCTTTCTTT. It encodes CASSEGQAVNTEAFF.

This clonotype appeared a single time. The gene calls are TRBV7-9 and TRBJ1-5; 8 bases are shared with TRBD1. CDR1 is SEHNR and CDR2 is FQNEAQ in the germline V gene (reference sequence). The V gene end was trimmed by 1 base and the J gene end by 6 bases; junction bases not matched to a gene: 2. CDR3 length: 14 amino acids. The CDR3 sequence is CASSLDRGSQPQHF. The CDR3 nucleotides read TGTGCCAGCAGCTTAGACAGGGGGAGTCAGCCCCAGCATTTT.

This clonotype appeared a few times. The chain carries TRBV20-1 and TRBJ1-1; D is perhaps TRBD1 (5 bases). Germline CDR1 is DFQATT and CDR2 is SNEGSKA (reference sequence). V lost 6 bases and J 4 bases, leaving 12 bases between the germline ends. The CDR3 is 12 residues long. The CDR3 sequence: CSAWGGVTEAFF. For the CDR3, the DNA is TGCAGTGCCTGGGGAGGGGTCACTGAAGCTTTCTTT.

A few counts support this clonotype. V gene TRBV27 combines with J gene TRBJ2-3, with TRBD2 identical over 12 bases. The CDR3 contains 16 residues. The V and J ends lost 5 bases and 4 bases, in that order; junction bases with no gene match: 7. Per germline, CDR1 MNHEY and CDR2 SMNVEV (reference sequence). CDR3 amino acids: CASSQELAGGADTQYF. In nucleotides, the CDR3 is TGTGCCAGCAGTCAGGAACTAGCGGGAGGCGCAGATACGCAGTATTTT.

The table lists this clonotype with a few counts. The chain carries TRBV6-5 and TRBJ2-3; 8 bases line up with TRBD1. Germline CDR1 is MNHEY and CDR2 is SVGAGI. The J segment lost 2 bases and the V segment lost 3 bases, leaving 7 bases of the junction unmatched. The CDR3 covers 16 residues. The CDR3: CASSYNPDRATDTQYF. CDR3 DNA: TGTGCCAGCAGTTATAACCCGGACAGGGCCACAGATACGCAGTATTTT.

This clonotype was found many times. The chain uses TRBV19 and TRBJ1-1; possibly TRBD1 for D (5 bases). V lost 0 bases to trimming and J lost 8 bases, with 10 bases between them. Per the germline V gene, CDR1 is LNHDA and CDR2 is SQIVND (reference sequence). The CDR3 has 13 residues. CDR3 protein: CASSIDLGTEAFF. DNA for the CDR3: TGTGCCAGTAGTATAGATCTCGGGACGGAAGCTTTCTTT.

The CDR3 DNA sequence: TGCAGTGCTATCGGCTACGAGCAGTACTTC. It codes for CSAIGYEQYF. This chain links TRBV20-1 with TRBJ2-7, with D hard to call. The CDR3 contains 10 residues. V was cut by 4 bases and J by 3 bases, with 4 bases left in between. Per germline, CDR1 DFQATT and CDR2 SNEGSKA (reference sequence).

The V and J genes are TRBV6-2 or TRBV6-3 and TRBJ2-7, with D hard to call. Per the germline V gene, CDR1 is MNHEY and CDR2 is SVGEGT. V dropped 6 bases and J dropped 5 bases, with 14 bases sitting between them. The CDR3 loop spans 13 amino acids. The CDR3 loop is CASSLYTVHEQYF. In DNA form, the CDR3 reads TGTGCCAGCAGCTTATACACTGTCCACGAGCAGTACTTC.

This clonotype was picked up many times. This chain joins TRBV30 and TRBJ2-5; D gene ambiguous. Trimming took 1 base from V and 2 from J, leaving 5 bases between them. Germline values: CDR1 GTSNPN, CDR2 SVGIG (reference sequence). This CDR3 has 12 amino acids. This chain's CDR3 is CAWSEGQETQYF. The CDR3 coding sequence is TGTGCCTGGAGTGAAGGACAAGAGACCCAGTACTTC.

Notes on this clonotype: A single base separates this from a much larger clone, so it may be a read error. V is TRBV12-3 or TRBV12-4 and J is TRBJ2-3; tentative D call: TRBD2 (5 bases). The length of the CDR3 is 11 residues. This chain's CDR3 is CATLWGDTRYF. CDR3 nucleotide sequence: TGTGCCACCCTCTGGGGAGATACGCGGTATTTT.

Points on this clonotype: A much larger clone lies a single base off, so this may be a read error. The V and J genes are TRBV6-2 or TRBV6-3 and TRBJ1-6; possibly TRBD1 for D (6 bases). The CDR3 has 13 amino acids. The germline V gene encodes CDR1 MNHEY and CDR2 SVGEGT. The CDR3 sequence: CASSYTGNSPPHF. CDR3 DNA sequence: TGTGCCAGCAGTTACACAGGGAATTCACCCCCCCACTTT.

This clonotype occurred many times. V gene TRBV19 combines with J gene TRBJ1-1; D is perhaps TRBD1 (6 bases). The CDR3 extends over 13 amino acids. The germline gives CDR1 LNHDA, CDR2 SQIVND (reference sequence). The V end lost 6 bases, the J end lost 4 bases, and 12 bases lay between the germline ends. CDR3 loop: CASSPGQTTEAFF. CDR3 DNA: TGTGCCAGTAGCCCGGGACAAACCACTGAAGCTTTCTTT.

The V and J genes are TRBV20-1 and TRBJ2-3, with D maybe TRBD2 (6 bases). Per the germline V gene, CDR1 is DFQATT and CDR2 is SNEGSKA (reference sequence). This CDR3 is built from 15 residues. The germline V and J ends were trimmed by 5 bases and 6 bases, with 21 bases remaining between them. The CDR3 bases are TGCAGTGCTGTAACCGGGACTTTAAAGGTCGATACGCAGTATTTT. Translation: CSAVTGTLKVDTQYF.

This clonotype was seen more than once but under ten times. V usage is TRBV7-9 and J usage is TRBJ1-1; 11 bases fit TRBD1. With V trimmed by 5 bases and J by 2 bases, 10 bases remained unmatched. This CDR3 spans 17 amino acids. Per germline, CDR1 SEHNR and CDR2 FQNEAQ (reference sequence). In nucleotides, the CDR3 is TGTGCCAGCAGCAGTTGGACAGGGGGCACCTTTAACACTGAAGCTTTCTTT. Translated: CASSSWTGGTFNTEAFF.

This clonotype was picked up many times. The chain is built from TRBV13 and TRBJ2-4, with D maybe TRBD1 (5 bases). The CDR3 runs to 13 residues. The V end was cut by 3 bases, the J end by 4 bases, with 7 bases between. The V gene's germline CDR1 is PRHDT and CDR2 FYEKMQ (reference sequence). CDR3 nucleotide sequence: TGTGCCAGCAGCTTGGGGCTGAAAAACATTCAGTACTTC. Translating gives CASSLGLKNIQYF.

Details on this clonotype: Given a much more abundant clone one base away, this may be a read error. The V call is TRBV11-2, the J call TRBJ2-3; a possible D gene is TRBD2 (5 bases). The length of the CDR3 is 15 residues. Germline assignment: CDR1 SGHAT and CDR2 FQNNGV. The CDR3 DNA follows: TGTGCCAGCAGCTTAGAGAAGCGGAGCATAGATACGCAGTATTTT. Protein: CASSLEKRSIDTQYF.

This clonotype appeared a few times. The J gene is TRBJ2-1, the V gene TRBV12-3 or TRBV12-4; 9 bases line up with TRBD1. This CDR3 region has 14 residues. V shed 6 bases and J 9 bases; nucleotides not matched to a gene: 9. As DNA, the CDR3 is TGTGCCAGCAGGACGGACAGGGGATCGGGTGAGCAGTTCTTC. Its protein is CASRTDRGSGEQFF.

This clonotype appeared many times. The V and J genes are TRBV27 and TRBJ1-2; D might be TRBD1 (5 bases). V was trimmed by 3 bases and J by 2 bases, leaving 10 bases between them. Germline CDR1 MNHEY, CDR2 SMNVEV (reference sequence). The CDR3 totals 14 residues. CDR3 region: CASSFQQGNYGYTF. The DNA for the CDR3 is TGTGCCAGCAGTTTCCAGCAGGGAAACTATGGCTACACCTTC.

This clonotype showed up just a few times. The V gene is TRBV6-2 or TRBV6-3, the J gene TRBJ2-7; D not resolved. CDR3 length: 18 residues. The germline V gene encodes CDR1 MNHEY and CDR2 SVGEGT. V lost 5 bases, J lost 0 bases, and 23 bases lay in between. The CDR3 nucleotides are TGTGCCAGCAGTCTTCCGGAACAGCTAAGTCCTAGCTCCTACGAGCAGTACTTC. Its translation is CASSLPEQLSPSSYEQYF.

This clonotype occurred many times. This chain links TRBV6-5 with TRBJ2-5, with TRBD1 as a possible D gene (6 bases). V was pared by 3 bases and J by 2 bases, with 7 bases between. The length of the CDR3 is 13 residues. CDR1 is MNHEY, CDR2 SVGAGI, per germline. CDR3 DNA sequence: TGTGCCAGCAGTTATGGACAGCAAGAGACCCAGTACTTC. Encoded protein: CASSYGQQETQYF.

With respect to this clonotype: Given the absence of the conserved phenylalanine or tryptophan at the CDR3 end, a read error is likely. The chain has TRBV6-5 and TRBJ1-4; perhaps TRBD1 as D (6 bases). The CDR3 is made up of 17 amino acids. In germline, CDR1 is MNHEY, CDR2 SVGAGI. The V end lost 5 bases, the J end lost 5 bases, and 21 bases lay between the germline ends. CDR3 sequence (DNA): TGTGCCAGCAGTGGACAGCTCACCACCTTAGTAAATGAAAAACTGTTTCTT. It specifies CASSGQLTTLVNEKLFL.

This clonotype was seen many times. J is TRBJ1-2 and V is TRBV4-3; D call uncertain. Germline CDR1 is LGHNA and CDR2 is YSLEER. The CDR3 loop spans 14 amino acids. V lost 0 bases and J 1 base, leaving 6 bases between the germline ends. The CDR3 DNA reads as TGCGCCAGCAGCCAAGATCCGTATAACTATGGCTACACCTTC. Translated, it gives CASSQDPYNYGYTF.

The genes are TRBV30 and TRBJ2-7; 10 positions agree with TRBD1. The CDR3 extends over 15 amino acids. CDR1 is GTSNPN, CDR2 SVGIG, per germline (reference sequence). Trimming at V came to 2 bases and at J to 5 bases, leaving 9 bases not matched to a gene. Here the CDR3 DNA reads TGTGCCTGGAGTTATCCGACAGGGGGCGCGGACGAGCAGTACTTC. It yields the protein CAWSYPTGGADEQYF.

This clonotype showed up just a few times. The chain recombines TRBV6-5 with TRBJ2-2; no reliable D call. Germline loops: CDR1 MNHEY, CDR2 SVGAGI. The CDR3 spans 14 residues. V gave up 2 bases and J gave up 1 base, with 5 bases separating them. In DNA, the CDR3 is TGTGCCAGCAGTTACGGCCTGAACACCGGGGAGCTGTTTTTT. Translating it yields CASSYGLNTGELFF.

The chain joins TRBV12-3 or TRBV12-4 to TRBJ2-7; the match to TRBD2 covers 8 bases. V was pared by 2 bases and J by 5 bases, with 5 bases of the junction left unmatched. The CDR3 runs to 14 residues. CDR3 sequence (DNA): TGTGCCAGCAGTTTAAAGGCTAGCGGGCACGAGCAGTACTTC. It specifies CASSLKASGHEQYF.

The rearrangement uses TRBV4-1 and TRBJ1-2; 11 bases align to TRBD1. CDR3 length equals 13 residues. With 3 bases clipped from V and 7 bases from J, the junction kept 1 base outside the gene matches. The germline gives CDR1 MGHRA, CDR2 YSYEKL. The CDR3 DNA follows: TGCGCCAGCAGCCACGGGACAGGGGGTGGCTACACCTTC. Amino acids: CASSHGTGGGYTF.

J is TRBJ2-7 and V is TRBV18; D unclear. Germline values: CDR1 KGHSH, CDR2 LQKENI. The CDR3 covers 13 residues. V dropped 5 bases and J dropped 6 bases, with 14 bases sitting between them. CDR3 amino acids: CASSTTGLVEQYF. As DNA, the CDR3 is TGTGCCAGCTCAACTACTGGGTTAGTCGAGCAGTACTTC.